A selection of T cell receptor beta chains follows, all from one sample in a study of blood T cells in healthy people across ages. TCRdb fed the 5' RACE reads into MiXCR, producing one record per CDR3 protein. The repertoire includes 800,000 to 950,000 distinct CDR3 sequences, around 48% of them detected once, and 13% sits in the top ten. The source material was blood. These receptor sequences come from a man aged 25-40 years in good health. The CDR3 runs from the conserved cysteine through the conserved F or W. The order of the fields is CDR3 length, D gene, clone size, J gene, V gene, CDR3 DNA, CDR3 protein. D genes are given only for firm matches. Size is omitted from some rows. Given values are once, few, many or a class for expanded clones.

CDR3 length: 15
D gene: TRBD1
clone size: NA
J gene: TRBJ2-5
V gene: TRBV20-1
CDR3 DNA: TGCAGTGCTAGCAAGAACAGGGGTGGGTACAATGAGCAGTACTTC
CDR3 protein: CSASKNRGGYNEQYF

CDR3 length: 14
D gene: TRBD1
clone size: many
J gene: TRBJ2-1
V gene: TRBV6-2/TRBV6-3
CDR3 DNA: TGTGCCAGCAGCCCCGGACAGGACTACAATGAGCAGTTCTTC
CDR3 protein: CASSPGQDYNEQFF

CDR3 length: 17
D gene: TRBD2
clone size: NA
J gene: TRBJ2-1
V gene: TRBV6-2/TRBV6-3
CDR3 DNA: TGTGCCAGCAGTTACCGGGGGGGCACCCTCACATACAATGAGCAGTTCTTC
CDR3 protein: CASSYRGGTLTYNEQFF

CDR3 length: 17
D gene: NA
clone size: NA
J gene: TRBJ1-5
V gene: TRBV20-1
CDR3 DNA: TGCAGTGCTAGAGGAAAAAGGGGGGATGGAGGCAATCAGCCCCAGCATTTT
CDR3 protein: CSARGKRGDGGNQPQHF

CDR3 length: 17
D gene: TRBD2
clone size: few
J gene: TRBJ2-1
V gene: TRBV3-1
CDR3 DNA: TGTGCCAGCAGCCAAGACGCTAGCGGGGGGGCATACAATGAGCAGTTCTTC
CDR3 protein: CASSQDASGGAYNEQFF

CDR3 length: 16
D gene: TRBD2
clone size: NA
J gene: TRBJ2-5
V gene: TRBV7-2
CDR3 DNA: TGTGCCAGCAGCCCCCGGACTAGCGGGATCCGGGAGACCCAGTACTTT
CDR3 protein: CASSPRTSGIRETQYF

CDR3 length: 16
D gene: NA
clone size: few
J gene: TRBJ2-7
V gene: TRBV20-1
CDR3 DNA: TGCAGTGCTCGACGGGTGGGGACTTCCCTCTCCTACGAGCAGTACTTC
CDR3 protein: CSARRVGTSLSYEQYF

CDR3 length: 13
D gene: TRBD1
clone size: once
J gene: TRBJ1-5
V gene: TRBV2
CDR3 DNA: TGTGCCACCAGGGGGCCAGACAATCAGCCCCAGCATTTT
CDR3 protein: CATRGPDNQPQHF

CDR3 length: 13
D gene: NA
clone size: NA
J gene: TRBJ2-3
V gene: TRBV5-6
CDR3 DNA: TGTGCCAGCAGCCGCGCGGGGTTGGATACGCAGTATTTT
CDR3 protein: CASSRAGLDTQYF

CDR3 length: 15
D gene: TRBD2
clone size: few
J gene: TRBJ2-1
V gene: TRBV3-1
CDR3 DNA: TGTGCCAGCAGCCCCCAGCGGGACCCCTACAATGAGCAGTTCTTC
CDR3 protein: CASSPQRDPYNEQFF

CDR3 length: 16
D gene: TRBD2
clone size: NA
J gene: TRBJ2-1
V gene: TRBV6-6
CDR3 DNA: TGTGCCAGCAGTTACCCGGGGGCTAGCGGGCCCCTTGAGCAGTTCTTC
CDR3 protein: CASSYPGASGPLEQFF

CDR3 length: 13
D gene: TRBD1
clone size: NA
J gene: TRBJ1-1
V gene: TRBV28
CDR3 DNA: TGTGCCAGCAGCGGGTCTGGAGACAGGGCAGCTTTCTTT
CDR3 protein: CASSGSGDRAAFF

CDR3 length: 15
D gene: NA
clone size: NA
J gene: TRBJ2-2
V gene: TRBV7-2
CDR3 DNA: TGTGCCAGCAGCTTAGACATGACATACACCGGGGAGCTGTTTTTT
CDR3 protein: CASSLDMTYTGELFF

CDR3 length: 15
D gene: NA
clone size: NA
J gene: TRBJ1-2
V gene: TRBV29-1
CDR3 DNA: NA
CDR3 protein: CSVAEQGSPNYGCTF

CDR3 length: 17
D gene: NA
clone size: NA
J gene: TRBJ2-1
V gene: TRBV12-1
CDR3 DNA: TGTGCCAGCAGCTTTGTGCGCGTGGGACTAAGAGACAATGAGCAGTTCTTC
CDR3 protein: CASSFVRVGLRDNEQFF

CDR3 length: 17
D gene: NA
clone size: NA
J gene: TRBJ2-3
V gene: TRBV7-9
CDR3 DNA: TGTGCCGCTCGGGAGCTTAGCGGCGTAGCGAGCACAGATACGCAGTATTTT
CDR3 protein: CAARELSGVASTDTQYF